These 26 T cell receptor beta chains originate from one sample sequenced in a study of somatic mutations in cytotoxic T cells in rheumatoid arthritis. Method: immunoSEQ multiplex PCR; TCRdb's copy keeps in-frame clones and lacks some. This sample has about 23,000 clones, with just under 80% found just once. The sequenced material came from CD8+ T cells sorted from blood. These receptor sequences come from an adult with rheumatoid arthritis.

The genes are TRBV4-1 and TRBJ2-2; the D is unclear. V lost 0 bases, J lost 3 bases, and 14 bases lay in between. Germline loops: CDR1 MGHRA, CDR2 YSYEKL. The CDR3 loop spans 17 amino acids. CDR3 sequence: CASSQDPQVLDTGELFF. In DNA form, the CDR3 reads TGCGCCAGCAGCCAAGATCCCCAGGTGTTGGACACCGGGGAGCTGTTTTTT.

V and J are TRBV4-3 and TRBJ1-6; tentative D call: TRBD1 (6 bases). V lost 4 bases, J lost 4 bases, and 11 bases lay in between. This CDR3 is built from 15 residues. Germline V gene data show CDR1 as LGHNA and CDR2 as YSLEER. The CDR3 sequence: CASSRRGDYNSPLHF. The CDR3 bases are TGCGCCAGCAGCCGGAGGGGGGATTATAATTCACCCCTCCACTTT.

The CDR3 coding sequence is TGTGCCATCAGTGAGTCGACAGGGGTTTACGAGCAGTACTTC. This codes for CAISESTGVYEQYF. The rearrangement uses TRBV10-3 and TRBJ2-7, with 8 nucleotides matching TRBD1. Losses at the gene ends were 0 bases for V and 4 bases for J; bases not matched to a gene: 2. The CDR3 extends over 14 amino acids. In germline, CDR1 is ENHRY, CDR2 SYGVKD.

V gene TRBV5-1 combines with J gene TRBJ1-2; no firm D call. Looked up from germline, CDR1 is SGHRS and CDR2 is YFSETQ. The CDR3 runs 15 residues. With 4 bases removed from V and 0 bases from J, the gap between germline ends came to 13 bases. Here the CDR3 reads CASSTFDGSNYGYTF. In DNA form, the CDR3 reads TGCGCCAGCAGCACCTTCGACGGGTCTAACTATGGCTACACCTTC. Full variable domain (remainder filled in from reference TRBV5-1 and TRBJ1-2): KAGVTQTPRYLIKTRGQQVTLSCSPISGHRSVSWYQQTPGQGLQFLFEYFSETQRNKGNFPGRFSGRQFSNSRSEMNVSTLELGDSALYLCASSTFDGSNYGYTFGSGTRLTVV.

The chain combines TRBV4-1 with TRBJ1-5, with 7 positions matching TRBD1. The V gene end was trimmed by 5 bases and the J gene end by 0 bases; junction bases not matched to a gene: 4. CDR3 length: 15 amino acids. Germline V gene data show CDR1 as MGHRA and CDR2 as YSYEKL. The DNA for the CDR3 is TGCGCCAGCAGCGTTCGACAGGGTAGCAATCAGCCCCAGCATTTT. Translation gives CASSVRQGSNQPQHF.

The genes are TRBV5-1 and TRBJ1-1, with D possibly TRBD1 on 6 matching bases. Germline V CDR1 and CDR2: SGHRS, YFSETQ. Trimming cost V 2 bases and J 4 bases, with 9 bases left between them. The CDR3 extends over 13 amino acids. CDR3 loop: CASSLSGVTEAFF. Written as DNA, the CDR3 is TGCGCCAGCAGCTTATCAGGGGTCACTGAAGCTTTCTTT.

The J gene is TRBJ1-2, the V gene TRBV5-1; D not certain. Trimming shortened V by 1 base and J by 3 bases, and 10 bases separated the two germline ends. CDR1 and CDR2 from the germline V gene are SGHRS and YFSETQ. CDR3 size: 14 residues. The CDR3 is CASSLQGRDYGYTF. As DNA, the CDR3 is TGCGCCAGCAGCTTGCAAGGGAGGGACTATGGCTACACCTTC.

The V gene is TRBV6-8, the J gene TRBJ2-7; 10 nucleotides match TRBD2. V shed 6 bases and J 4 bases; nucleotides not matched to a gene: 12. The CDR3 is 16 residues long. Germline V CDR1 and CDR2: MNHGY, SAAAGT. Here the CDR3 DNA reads TGTGCCAGCAGAAAAAGAACCGGGACTAGCGAGTACGAGCAGTACTTC. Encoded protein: CASRKRTGTSEYEQYF.

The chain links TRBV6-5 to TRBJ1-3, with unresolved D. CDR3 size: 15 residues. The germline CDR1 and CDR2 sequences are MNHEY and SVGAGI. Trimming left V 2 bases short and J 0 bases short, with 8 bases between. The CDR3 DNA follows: TGTGCCAGCAGTTACGCCGGGGACTCTGGAAACACCATATATTTT. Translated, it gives CASSYAGDSGNTIYF.

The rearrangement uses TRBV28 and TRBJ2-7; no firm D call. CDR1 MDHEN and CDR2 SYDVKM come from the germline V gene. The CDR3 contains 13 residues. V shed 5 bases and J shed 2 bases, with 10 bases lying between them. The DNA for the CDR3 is TGTGCCAGCAGTAGTATGGAAACCTACGAGCAGTACTTC. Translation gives CASSSMETYEQYF.

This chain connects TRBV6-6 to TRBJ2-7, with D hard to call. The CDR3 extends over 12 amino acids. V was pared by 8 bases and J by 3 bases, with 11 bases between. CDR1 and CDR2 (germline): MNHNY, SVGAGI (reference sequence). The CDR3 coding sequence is TGTGCCAGCTCCTCAGATGGCTACGAGCAGTACTTC. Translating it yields CASSSDGYEQYF.

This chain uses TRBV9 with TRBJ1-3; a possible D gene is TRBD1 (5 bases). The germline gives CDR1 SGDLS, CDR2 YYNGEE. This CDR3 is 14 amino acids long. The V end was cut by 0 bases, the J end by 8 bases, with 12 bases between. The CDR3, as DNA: TGTGCCAGCAGCGTAGCAGGGACTGCCGACACCATATATTTT. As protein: CASSVAGTADTIYF.

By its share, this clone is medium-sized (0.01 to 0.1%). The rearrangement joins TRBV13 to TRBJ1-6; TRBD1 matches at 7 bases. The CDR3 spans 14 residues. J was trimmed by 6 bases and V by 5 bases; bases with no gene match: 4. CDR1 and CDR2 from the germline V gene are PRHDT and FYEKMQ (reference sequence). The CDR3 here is CASSTDRSNSPLHF. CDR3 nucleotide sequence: TGTGCCAGCAGCACGGACAGGAGTAATTCACCCCTCCACTTT.

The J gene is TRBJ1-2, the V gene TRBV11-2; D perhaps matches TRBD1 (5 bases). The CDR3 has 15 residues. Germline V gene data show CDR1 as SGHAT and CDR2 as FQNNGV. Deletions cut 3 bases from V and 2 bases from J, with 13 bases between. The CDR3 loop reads CASSLEEQDNYGYTF. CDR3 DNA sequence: TGTGCCAGCAGCTTGGAGGAACAGGACAACTATGGCTACACCTTC.

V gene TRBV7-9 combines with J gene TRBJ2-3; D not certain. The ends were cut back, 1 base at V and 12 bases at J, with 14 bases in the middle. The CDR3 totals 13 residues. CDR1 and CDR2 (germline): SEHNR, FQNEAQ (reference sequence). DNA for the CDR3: TGTGCCAGCAGCTTAGTAGGCCGGAGAGGACAGTATTTT. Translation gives CASSLVGRRGQYF.

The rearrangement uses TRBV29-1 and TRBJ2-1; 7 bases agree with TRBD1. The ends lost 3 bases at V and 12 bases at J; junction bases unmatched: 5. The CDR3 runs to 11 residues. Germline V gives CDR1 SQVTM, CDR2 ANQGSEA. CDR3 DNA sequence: TGCAGCGTTGACTTCCGGGACAGGCAGTTCTTC. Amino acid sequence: CSVDFRDRQFF.

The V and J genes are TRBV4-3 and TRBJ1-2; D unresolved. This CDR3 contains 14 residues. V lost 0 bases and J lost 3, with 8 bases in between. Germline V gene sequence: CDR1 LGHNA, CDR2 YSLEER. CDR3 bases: TGCGCCAGCAGCCAAGATCTTACGCACTATGGCTACACCTTC. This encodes CASSQDLTHYGYTF.

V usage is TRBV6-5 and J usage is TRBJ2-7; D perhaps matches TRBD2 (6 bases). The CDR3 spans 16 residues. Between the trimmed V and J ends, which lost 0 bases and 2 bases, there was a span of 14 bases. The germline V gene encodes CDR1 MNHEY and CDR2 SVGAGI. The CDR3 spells CASSYSSASAAYEQYF. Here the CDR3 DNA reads TGTGCCAGCAGTTACTCGTCGGCTAGCGCGGCCTACGAGCAGTACTTC.

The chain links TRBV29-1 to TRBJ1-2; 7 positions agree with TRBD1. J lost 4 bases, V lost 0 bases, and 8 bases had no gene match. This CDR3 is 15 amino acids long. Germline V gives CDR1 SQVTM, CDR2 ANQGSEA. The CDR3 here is CSVEDDGQGGYGYTF. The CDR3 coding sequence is TGCAGCGTTGAAGATGACGGGCAGGGGGGCTATGGCTACACCTTC.

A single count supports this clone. CDR3 protein: CSVEDRFSGNTIYF. The CDR3 region has the DNA TGCAGCGTTGAGGACAGGTTCTCTGGAAACACCATATATTTT. V and J are TRBV29-1 and TRBJ1-3; 7 nucleotides line up with TRBD1. This CDR3 has 14 residues. Germline CDR1 reads SQVTM; CDR2 reads ANQGSEA. Trimming at V came to 3 bases and at J to 0 bases, leaving 2 bases not matched to a gene.

In DNA form, the CDR3 reads TGTGCCAGCAGCTTAGCCCCACCCACTACCGTTATGACAGATACGCAGTATTTT. This encodes CASSLAPPTTVMTDTQYF. This chain links TRBV11-2 with TRBJ2-3, with unresolved D. Between the trimmed V and J ends, which lost 1 base and 3 bases, there was a span of 20 bases. The CDR3 is made up of 18 amino acids. Looked up from germline, CDR1 is SGHAT and CDR2 is FQNNGV.

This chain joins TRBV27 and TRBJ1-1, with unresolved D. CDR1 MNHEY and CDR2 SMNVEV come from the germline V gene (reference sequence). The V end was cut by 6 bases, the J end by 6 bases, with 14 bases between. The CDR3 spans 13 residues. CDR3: CASSLGLSAEAFF. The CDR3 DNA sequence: TGTGCCAGCAGCCTCGGACTCTCAGCTGAAGCTTTCTTT.

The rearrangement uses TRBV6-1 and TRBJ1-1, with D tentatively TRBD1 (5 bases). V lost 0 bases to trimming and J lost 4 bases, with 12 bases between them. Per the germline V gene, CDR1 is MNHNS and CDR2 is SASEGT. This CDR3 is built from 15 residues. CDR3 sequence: CASSEAESGGTEAFF. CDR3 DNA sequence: TGTGCCAGCAGTGAAGCGGAAAGCGGGGGCACTGAAGCTTTCTTT.

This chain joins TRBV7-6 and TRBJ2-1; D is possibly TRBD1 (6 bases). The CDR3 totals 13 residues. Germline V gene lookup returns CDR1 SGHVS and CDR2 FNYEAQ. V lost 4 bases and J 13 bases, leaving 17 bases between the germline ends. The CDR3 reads CASSYRQDHLQFF. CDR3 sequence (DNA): TGTGCCAGCAGCTACCGACAGGACCACCTCCAGTTCTTC.

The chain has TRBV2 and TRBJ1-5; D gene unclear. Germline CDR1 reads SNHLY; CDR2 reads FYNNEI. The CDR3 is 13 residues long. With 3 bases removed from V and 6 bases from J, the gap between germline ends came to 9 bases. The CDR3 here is CASSDNWGQPQHF. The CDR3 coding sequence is TGTGCCAGCAGTGATAACTGGGGTCAGCCCCAGCATTTT.

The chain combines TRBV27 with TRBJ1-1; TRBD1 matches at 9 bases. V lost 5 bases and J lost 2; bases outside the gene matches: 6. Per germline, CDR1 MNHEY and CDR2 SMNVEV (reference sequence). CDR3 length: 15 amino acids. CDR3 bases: TGTGCCAGCAGTCCAGACAGGGGGTTCAACACTGAAGCTTTCTTT. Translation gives CASSPDRGFNTEAFF.